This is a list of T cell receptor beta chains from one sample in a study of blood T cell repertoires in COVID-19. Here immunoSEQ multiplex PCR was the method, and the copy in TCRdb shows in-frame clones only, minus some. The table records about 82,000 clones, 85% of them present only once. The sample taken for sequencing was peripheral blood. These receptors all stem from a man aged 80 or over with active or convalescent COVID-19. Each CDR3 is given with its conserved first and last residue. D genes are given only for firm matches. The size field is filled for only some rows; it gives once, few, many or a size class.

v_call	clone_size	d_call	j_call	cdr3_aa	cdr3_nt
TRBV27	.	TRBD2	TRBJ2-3	CASSSRGLTTDTQYF	TGTGCCAGCAGTTCCCGGGGACTAACTACGGATACGCAGTATTTT
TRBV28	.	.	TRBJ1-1	CASSLGWGRTEAFF	TGTGCCAGCAGTTTGGGGTGGGGGCGGACTGAAGCTTTCTTT
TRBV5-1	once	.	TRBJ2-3	CASSLVISTDTQYF	TGCGCCAGCAGCTTGGTTATTAGCACAGATACGCAGTATTTT
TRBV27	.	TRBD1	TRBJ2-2	CASRGTGALLDTGELFF	TGTGCCAGCAGGGGGACAGGGGCTCTTCTCGACACCGGGGAGCTGTTTTTT
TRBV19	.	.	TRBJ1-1	CASSQGNTEAFF	TGTGCCAGTAGTCAGGGGAACACTGAAGCTTTCTTT
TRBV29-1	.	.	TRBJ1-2	CSVVLPGRDYGYTF	TGCAGCGTTGTTCTCCCAGGGAGGGACTATGGCTACACCTTC
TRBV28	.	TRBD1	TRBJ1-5	CATEETGGDQPQHF	TGTGCCACCGAGGAGACAGGGGGCGATCAGCCCCAGCATTTT
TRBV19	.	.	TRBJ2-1	CASKEDSRSYNEQFF	TGTGCCAGTAAAGAAGACTCCCGCTCCTACAATGAGCAGTTCTTC
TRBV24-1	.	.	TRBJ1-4	CATSVRQSTNEKLFF	TGTGCCACCAGTGTGAGGCAGTCAACTAATGAAAAACTGTTTTTT
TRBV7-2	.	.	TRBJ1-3	CASSLALNGLPIYF	TGTGCCAGCAGCTTAGCGCTGAATGGACTCCCCATATATTTT
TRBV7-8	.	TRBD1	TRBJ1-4	CASSPGQINEKLFF	TGTGCCAGCAGCCCGGGACAGATAAATGAAAAACTGTTTTTT
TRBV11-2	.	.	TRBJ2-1	CASSLGPNNEQFF	TGTGCCAGCAGCTTAGGGCCAAACAATGAGCAGTTCTTC